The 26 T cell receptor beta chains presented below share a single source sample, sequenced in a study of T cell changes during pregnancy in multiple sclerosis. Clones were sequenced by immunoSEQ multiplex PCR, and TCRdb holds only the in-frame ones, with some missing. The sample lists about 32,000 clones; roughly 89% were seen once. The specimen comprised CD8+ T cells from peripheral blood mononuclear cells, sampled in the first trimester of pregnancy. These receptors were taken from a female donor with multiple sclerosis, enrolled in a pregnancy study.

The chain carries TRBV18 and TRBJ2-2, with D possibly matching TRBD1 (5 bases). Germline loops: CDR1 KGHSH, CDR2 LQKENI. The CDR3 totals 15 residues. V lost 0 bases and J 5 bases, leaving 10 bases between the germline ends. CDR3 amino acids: CASSPPGRATGELFF. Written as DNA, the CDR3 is TGTGCCAGCTCACCACCGGGCAGGGCGACCGGGGAGCTGTTTTTT.

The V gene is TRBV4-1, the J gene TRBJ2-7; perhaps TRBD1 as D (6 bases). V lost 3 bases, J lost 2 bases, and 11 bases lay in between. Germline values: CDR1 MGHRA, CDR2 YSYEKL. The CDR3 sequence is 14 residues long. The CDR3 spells CASSHVGQPYEQYF. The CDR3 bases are TGCGCCAGCAGCCACGTCGGACAGCCCTACGAGCAGTACTTC.

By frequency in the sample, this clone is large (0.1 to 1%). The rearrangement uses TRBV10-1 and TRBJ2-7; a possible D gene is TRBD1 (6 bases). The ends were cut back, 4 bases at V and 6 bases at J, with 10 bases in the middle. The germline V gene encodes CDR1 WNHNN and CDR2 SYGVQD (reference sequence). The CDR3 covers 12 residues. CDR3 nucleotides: TGCGCCAGCAGTGCCAGGGGCCGCGAGCAGTACTTC. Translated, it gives CASSARGREQYF.

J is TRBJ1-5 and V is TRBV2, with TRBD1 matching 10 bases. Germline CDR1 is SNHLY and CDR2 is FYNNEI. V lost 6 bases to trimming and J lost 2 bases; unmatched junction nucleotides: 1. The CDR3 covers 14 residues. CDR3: CASRDRGGNQPQHF. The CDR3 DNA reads TGTGCCAGCAGGGACAGGGGGGGCAATCAGCCCCAGCATTTT.

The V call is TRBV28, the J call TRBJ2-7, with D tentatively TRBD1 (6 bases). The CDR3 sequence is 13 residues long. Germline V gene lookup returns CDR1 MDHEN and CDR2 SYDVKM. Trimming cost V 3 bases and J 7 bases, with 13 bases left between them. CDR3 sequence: CASSFRHRDEQYF. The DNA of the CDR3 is TGTGCCAGCAGTTTCCGACACAGGGATGAGCAGTACTTC.

The CDR3 DNA sequence: TGTGCCAGCAGCCAAAACTCGGGACTAGCGGGACTCAATGAGCAGTTCTTC. Residues: CASSQNSGLAGLNEQFF. This chain connects TRBV16 to TRBJ2-1; 13 nucleotides match TRBD2. This CDR3 spans 17 amino acids. J lost 6 bases, V lost 2 bases, and 7 bases had no gene match. Germline V CDR1 and CDR2: KGHSY, FQNENV.

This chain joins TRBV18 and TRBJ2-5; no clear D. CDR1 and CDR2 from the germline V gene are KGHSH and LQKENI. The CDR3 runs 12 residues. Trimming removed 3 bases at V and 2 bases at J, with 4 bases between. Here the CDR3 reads CASSPLQETQYF. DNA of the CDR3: TGTGCCAGCTCACCCCTACAAGAGACCCAGTACTTC.

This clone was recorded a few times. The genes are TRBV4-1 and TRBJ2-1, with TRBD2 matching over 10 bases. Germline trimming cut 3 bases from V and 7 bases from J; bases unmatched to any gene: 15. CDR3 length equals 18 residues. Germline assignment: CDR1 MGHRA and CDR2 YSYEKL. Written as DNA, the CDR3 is TGCGCCAGCAGCCATTTGGCTAGCGGGAGAAGGAGTGCGAATGAGCAGTTCTTC. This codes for CASSHLASGRRSANEQFF.

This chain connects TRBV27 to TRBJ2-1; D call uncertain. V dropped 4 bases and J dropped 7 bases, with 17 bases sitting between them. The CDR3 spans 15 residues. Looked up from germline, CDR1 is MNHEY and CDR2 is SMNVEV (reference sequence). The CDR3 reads CASSSTPRARNEQFF. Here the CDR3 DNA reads TGTGCCAGCAGTTCTACTCCCCGTGCTAGGAATGAGCAGTTCTTC.

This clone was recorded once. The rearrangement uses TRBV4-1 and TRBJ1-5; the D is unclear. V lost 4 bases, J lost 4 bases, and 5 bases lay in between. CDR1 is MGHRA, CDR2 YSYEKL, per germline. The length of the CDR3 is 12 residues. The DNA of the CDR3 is TGCGCCAGCAGCCTAAAAAATCAGCCCCAGCATTTT. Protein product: CASSLKNQPQHF.

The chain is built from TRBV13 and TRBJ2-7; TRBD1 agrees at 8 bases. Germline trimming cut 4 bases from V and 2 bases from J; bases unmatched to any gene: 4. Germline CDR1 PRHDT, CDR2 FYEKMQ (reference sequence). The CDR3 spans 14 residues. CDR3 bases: TGTGCCAGCAGCTCCCCGGACAGGGCCTACGAGCAGTACTTC. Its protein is CASSSPDRAYEQYF.

CDR3 sequence reads: CASSIALGRETSTNTDTQYF. CDR3 nucleotides: TGTGCCAGTAGTATAGCCCTTGGGCGGGAGACCTCCACAAACACAGATACGCAGTATTTT. The chain links TRBV19 to TRBJ2-3; 7 bases line up with TRBD2. This CDR3 comprises 20 residues. With 1 base clipped from V and 2 bases from J, the junction kept 18 bases outside the gene matches. Germline CDR1 reads LNHDA; CDR2 reads SQIVND (reference sequence).

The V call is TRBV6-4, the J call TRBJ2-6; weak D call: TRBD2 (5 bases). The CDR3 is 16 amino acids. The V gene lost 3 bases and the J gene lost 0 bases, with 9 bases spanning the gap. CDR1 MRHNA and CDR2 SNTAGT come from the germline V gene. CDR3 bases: TGTGCCAGCAGTGAAACTAGTAGCTCTGGGGCCAACGTCCTGACTTTC. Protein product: CASSETSSSGANVLTF.

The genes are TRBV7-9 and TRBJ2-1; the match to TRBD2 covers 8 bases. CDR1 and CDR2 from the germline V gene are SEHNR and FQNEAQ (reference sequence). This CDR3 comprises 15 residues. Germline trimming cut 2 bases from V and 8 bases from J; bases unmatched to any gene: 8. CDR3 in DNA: TGTGCCAGCAGCTTACCAATAGCGGGAAATTATGAGCAGTTCTTC. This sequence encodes CASSLPIAGNYEQFF. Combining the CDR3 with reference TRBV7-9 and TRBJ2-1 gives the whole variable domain DTGVSQNPRHKITKRGQNVTFRCDPISEHNRLYWYRQTLGQGPEFLTYFQNEAQLEKSRLLSDRFSAERPKGSFSTLEIQRTEQGDSAMYLCASSLPIAGNYEQFFGPGTRLTVL.

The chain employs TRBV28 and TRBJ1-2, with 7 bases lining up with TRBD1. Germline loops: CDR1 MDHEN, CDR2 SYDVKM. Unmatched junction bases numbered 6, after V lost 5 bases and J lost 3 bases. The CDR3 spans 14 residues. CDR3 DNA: TGTGCCAGCAGTGAAGGGGGCGCGGACTATGGCTACACCTTC. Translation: CASSEGGADYGYTF.

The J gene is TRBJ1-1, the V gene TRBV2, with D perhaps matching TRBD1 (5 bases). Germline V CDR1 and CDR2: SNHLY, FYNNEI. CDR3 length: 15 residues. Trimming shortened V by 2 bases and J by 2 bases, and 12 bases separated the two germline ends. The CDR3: CASSEHGAINTEAFF. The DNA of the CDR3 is TGTGCCAGCAGTGAACATGGGGCGATTAACACTGAAGCTTTCTTT.

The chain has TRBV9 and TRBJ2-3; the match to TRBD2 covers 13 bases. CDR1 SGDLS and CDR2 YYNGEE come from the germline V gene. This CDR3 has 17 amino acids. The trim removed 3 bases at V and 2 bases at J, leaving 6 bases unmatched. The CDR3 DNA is TGTGCCAGCAGCGCCTACGGGACTAGCGGGATCACAGATACGCAGTATTTT. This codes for CASSAYGTSGITDTQYF.

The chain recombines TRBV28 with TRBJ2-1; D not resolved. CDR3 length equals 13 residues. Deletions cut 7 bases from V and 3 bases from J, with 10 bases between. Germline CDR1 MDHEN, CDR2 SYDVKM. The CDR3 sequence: CASKALLYNEQFF. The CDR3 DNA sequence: TGTGCCAGCAAAGCGCTCCTCTACAATGAGCAGTTCTTC.

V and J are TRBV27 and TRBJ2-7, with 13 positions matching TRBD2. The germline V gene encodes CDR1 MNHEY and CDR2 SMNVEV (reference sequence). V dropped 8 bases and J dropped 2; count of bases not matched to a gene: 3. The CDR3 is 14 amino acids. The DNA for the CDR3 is TGTGCCAGCTCCGGACTAGCGGGAGCCTACGAGCAGTACTTC. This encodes CASSGLAGAYEQYF.

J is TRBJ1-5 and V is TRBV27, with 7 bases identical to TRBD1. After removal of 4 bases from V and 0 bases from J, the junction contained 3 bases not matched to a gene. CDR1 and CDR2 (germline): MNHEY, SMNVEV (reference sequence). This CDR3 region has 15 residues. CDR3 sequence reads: CASSSTGYSNQPQHF. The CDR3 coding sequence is TGTGCCAGCAGTTCGACAGGGTATAGCAATCAGCCCCAGCATTTT.

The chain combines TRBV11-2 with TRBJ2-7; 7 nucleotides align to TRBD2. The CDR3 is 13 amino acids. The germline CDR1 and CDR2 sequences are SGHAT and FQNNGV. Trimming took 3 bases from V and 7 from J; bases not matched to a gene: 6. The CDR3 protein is CASSLFGGGEQYF. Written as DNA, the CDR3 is TGTGCCAGCAGCTTGTTCGGGGGAGGGGAGCAGTACTTC. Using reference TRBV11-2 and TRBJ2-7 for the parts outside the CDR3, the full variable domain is EAGVAQSPRYKIIEKRQSVAFWCNPISGHATLYWYQQILGQGPKLLIQFQNNGVVDDSQLPKDRFSAERLKGVDSTLKIQPAKLEDSAVYLCASSLFGGGEQYFGPGTRLTVT.

The CDR3, as DNA: TGTGCCATCAGTGAATTTGCACCGAGCTCCTACAATGAGCAGTTCTTC. The encoded protein is CAISEFAPSSYNEQFF. The V and J genes are TRBV10-3 and TRBJ2-1, with D unclear. Germline CDR1 reads ENHRY; CDR2 reads SYGVKD. This CDR3 contains 16 residues. V gave up 3 bases and J gave up 0 bases, with 12 bases separating them.

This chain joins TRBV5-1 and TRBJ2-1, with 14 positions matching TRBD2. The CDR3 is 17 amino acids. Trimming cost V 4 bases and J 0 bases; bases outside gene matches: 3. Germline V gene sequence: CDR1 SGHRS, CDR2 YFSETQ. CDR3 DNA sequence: TGCGCCAGCAGCGGCGGGACTAGCGGGAGCTCCTACAATGAGCAGTTCTTC. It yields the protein CASSGGTSGSSYNEQFF.

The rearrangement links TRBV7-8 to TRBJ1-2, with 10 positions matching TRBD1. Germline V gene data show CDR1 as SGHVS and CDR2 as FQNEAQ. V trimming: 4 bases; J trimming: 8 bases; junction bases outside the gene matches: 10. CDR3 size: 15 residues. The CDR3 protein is CASSSGTGDSYGYTF. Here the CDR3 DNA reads TGTGCCAGCAGCTCCGGGACAGGGGACAGCTACGGCTACACCTTC.

This chain's CDR3 is CASSLAPGTGVNEQFF. The DNA of the CDR3 is TGCGCCAGCAGCTTGGCCCCCGGGACAGGGGTCAATGAGCAGTTCTTC. The J gene is TRBJ2-1, the V gene TRBV5-1; 10 nucleotides match TRBD1. The V and J ends lost 0 bases and 6 bases, in that order; junction bases with no gene match: 6. The CDR3 is made up of 16 amino acids. Germline CDR1 and CDR2: SGHRS and YFSETQ.

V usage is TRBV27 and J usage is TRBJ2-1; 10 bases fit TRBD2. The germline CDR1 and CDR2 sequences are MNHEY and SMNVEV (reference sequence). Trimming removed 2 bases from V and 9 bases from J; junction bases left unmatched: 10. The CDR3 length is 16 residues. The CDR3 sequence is CASSLITLAGVVEQFF. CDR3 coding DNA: TGTGCCAGCAGTTTAATAACCCTAGCGGGAGTCGTTGAGCAGTTCTTC.